The clone carrying this T cell receptor (beta chain) was counted a single time. This record comes from a study of preoperative IRX-2 immunotherapy in early breast cancer. Treatment specified: preoperative locoregional IRX-2 cytokine immunotherapy. J was trimmed by 3 bases and V by 7 bases; bases with no gene match: 6. The CDR3 extends over 14 amino acids. Germline V gives CDR1 MNHGY, CDR2 SAAAGT. TCRdb's copy holds only in-frame clones and misses some; the assay was immunoSEQ multiplex PCR. The sample holds about 2,000 clones, approximately 78% seen once. V is TRBV6-8 and J is TRBJ2-3; TRBD2 matches 8 bases. This material consisted of tumor tissue, taken before IRX-2 immunotherapy. The sequence came from a human donor with breast cancer. The CDR3 loop reads CASKLSGGTDTQYF. CDR3 in DNA: TGTGCCAGCAAGTTGAGCGGGGGTACAGATACGCAGTATTTT.